A selection of T cell receptor beta chains follows, all from one sample in a study of identical twins. Each CDR3 protein gets one entry after TCRdb re-called the 5' RACE reads with MiXCR. The sample has hundreds of thousands of distinct CDR3 sequences; approximately 13% are singletons. The sample also formed part of further work on yellow fever vaccine responses in identical twins.

The sample was PBMCs. All receptors derive from a young woman in good health. CDR3s include the opening cysteine and the closing phenylalanine or tryptophan. The D gene is left open where the match is weak. Not all rows give a size; the values are once, few, many and, for expanded clones, a class.

abundance	v_gene	d_gene	j_gene	CDR3aa	CDR3nt
few	TRBV9	TRBD2	TRBJ2-1	CASSAGLAGVGYEQFF	TGTGCCAGCAGCGCGGGACTAGCGGGAGTTGGGTATGAGCAGTTCTTC
.	TRBV4-2	.	TRBJ2-1	CASSQDSGTPYNEQFF	TGTGCCAGCAGCCAAGATTCCGGGACCCCCTACAATGAGCAGTTCTTC
.	TRBV24-1	.	TRBJ1-4	CATLRDRRNEKLFF	TGTGCCACCCTCCGAGACAGACGTAATGAAAAACTGTTTTTT
few	TRBV5-1	TRBD1	TRBJ2-3	CASSLGGTGMDTQYF	TGCGCCAGCAGCTTGGGTGGGACAGGGATGGATACGCAGTATTTT
.	TRBV5-5	TRBD1	TRBJ2-1	CASSQNRGNSYNEQFF	TGTGCCAGCAGCCAAAACAGGGGAAACTCCTACAATGAGCAGTTCTTC
many	TRBV9	TRBD1	TRBJ1-1	CASSPRTGEGTEAFF	TGTGCCAGCAGCCCTCGGACAGGGGAGGGCACTGAAGCTTTCTTT
few	TRBV3-1	TRBD2	TRBJ2-3	CASSLGISSLSGSRADTQYF	TGTGCCAGCAGCCTTGGGATTTCGTCTCTTAGCGGGAGCCGGGCAGATACGCAGTATTTT
many	TRBV6-5	.	TRBJ1-1	CASSSRKNTEAFF	TGTGCCAGCAGTTCCCGAAAAAACACTGAAGCTTTCTTT
.	TRBV20-1	.	TRBJ1-2	CSAPVGGIGGYTF	TGCAGTGCCCCCGTAGGGGGGATCGGTGGCTACACCTTC
many	TRBV12-3/TRBV12-4	.	TRBJ2-2	CASSRVPGELFF	TGTGCCAGCAGCCGGGTTCCCGGGGAGCTGTTTTTT
few	TRBV24-1	.	TRBJ2-7	CATGRAGAYEQYF	TGTGCCACCGGACGGGCCGGGGCCTACGAGCAGTACTTC
few	TRBV28	TRBD1	TRBJ2-4	CASSPRTGWNIQYF	TGTGCCAGCAGTCCAAGGACAGGGTGGAACATTCAGTACTTC
few	TRBV7-2	.	TRBJ2-2	CASSLVEVHGELFF	TGTGCCAGCAGCTTAGTAGAAGTGCACGGGGAGCTGTTTTTT
few	TRBV6-1	.	TRBJ2-1	CASSESSSEQFF	TGTGCCAGCAGTGAAAGTTCGTCTGAGCAGTTCTTC
many	TRBV15	.	TRBJ2-4	CATSLEGSLLAKNIQYF	TGTGCCACCAGCTTGGAGGGCAGCCTCCTAGCCAAAAACATTCAGTACTTC
few	TRBV11-2	TRBD2	TRBJ2-7	CASSLYSGTSGSDSYEQYF	TGTGCCAGCAGCCTCTACTCCGGGACTAGCGGGAGTGACTCCTACGAGCAGTACTTC
few	TRBV2	.	TRBJ2-5	CASRPGPSNF	TGTGCCAGCAGACCGGGCCCCTCGAACTTC
.	TRBV11-2	TRBD1	TRBJ2-1	CASSPTTGGFSYNEQFF	TGTGCCAGCAGCCCGACCACAGGGGGCTTTTCCTACAATGAGCAGTTCTTC
.	TRBV12-3/TRBV12-4	.	TRBJ2-5	CASRAQGISRDLKETQYF	TGTGCCAGCAGGGCGCAGGGTATTTCCCGGGACTTAAAAGAGACCCAGTACTTC
.	TRBV5-5	.	TRBJ1-6	CASSYTGFGNSPLHF	TGTGCCAGCAGCTACACGGGGTTCGGTAATTCACCCCTCCACTTT
.	TRBV7-9	TRBD1	TRBJ1-1	CASSPDRVVLNTEAFF	TGTGCCAGCAGCCCGGACAGGGTTGTTTTGAACACTGAAGCTTTCTTT
.	TRBV27	.	TRBJ2-7	CASTTGLGEQYF	TGTGCCAGCACTACAGGGCTGGGGGAGCAGTACTTC
.	TRBV29-1	TRBD2	TRBJ2-7	CSVAGLAGELSYEQYF	TGCAGCGTTGCCGGACTAGCGGGAGAACTATCCTACGAGCAGTACTTC
few	TRBV5-1	TRBD2	TRBJ2-3	CASSSSGTNLNTQYF	TGCGCCAGCAGCTCATCCGGGACTAACCTTAATACGCAGTATTTT
.	TRBV29-1	.	TRBJ1-1	CSVDVTATGTEAFF	TGCAGCGTTGATGTAACAGCCACCGGCACTGAAGCTTTCTTT
.	TRBV28	.	TRBJ1-5	CASSPRVRNQPQHF	TGTGCCAGCAGTCCGAGGGTACGAAATCAGCCCCAGCATTTT
few	TRBV7-2	.	TRBJ2-4	CASSLIRSTATPNRYF	TGTGCCAGCAGCCTAATCCGGTCGACAGCAACCCCTAATAGGTACTTC
.	TRBV7-9	.	TRBJ2-6	CASSPTVLSSGANVLTF	TGTGCCAGCAGCCCCACGGTCCTCAGCTCTGGGGCCAACGTCCTGACTTTC
few	TRBV4-1	.	TRBJ2-3	CASSQATRSTDTQYF	TGCGCCAGCAGCCAAGCAACAAGAAGCACAGATACGCAGTATTTT
.	TRBV5-1	TRBD1	TRBJ1-1	CASSPKTGTGRNTEAFF	TGCGCCAGCAGCCCCAAAACAGGGACAGGCAGAAACACTGAAGCTTTCTTT
.	TRBV7-9	TRBD1	TRBJ2-5	CASSRRGQGALQYF	TGTGCCAGCAGCCGCCGCGGGCAGGGGGCCCTCCAGTACTTC
few	TRBV12-3/TRBV12-4	TRBD1	TRBJ2-5	CASRPQGAGETQYF	TGTGCCAGCAGACCACAGGGGGCAGGGGAGACCCAGTACTTC
.	TRBV28	.	TRBJ2-7	CASSFGGSGDEQYF	TGTGCCAGCAGTTTTGGAGGGTCCGGGGACGAGCAGTACTTC
.	TRBV20-1	.	TRBJ1-2	CSARALGRNDYGYTF	TGCAGTGCTAGAGCCTTGGGCAGGAACGACTATGGCTACACCTTC
.	TRBV5-5	.	TRBJ2-1	CASSTRGGSEQFF	TGTGCCAGCAGCACTAGGGGGGGGTCAGAGCAGTTCTTC
.	TRBV21-1	.	TRBJ1-2	CASSQGRQQITYGYTF	TGTGCCAGCAGCCAAGGGCGGCAGCAGATCACCTATGGCTACACCTTC
few	TRBV5-1	.	TRBJ2-5	CASSVLDGAETQYF	TGCGCCAGCAGCGTCCTGGACGGGGCAGAGACCCAGTACTTC
.	TRBV18	.	TRBJ1-6	CASSPQGPNSPLHF	TGTGCCAGCTCACCACAGGGTCCTAATTCACCCCTCCACTTT
.	TRBV15	TRBD1	TRBJ2-3	CATSRDQQSGQGTDTQYF	TGTGCCACCAGCAGAGACCAACAGTCGGGACAGGGGACAGATACGCAGTATTTT
few	TRBV20-1	TRBD2	TRBJ2-7	CSARAGGLLEQYF	TGCAGTGCTAGAGCGGGAGGGTTACTCGAGCAGTACTTC
.	TRBV7-8	TRBD2	TRBJ2-7	CASSPLSGSSYEQYF	TGTGCCAGCAGCCCTCTTAGCGGGAGTTCCTACGAGCAGTACTTC
few	TRBV5-1	.	TRBJ2-3	CASSRGDKPPDTQYF	TGCGCCAGCAGCCGAGGGGACAAACCCCCAGATACGCAGTATTTT
.	TRBV5-1	.	TRBJ2-3	CASSSPPGADTQYF	TGCGCCAGCAGCTCCCCCCCTGGGGCAGATACGCAGTATTTT
few	TRBV19	TRBD2	TRBJ2-5	CASRSGGRQETQYF	TGTGCCAGTAGGAGCGGGGGCAGACAAGAGACCCAGTACTTC
.	TRBV7-9	TRBD1	TRBJ2-5	CASSFGQGKSETQYF	TGTGCCAGCAGCTTCGGACAGGGGAAAAGTGAGACCCAGTACTTC
few	TRBV5-6	.	TRBJ2-1	CASSGQVLSSYNEQFF	TGTGCCAGCAGCGGACAAGTTCTTAGCTCCTACAATGAGCAGTTCTTC
.	TRBV5-1	.	TRBJ2-5	CASSFSDGGETQYF	TGCGCCAGCAGCTTCTCGGACGGGGGAGAGACCCAGTACTTC
.	TRBV6-5	.	TRBJ1-2	CTSSYSGRLRYGYTF	TGTACCAGCAGTTACTCGGGCAGGCTTCGGTACGGCTACACCTTC
many	TRBV10-3	.	TRBJ1-5	CAISERQNNQPQHF	TGTGCCATCAGTGAAAGGCAGAACAATCAGCCCCAGCATTTT
many	TRBV10-1	TRBD2	TRBJ2-3	CASSDASGRPDTQYF	TGCGCCAGCAGTGACGCTAGCGGGAGACCAGATACGCAGTATTTT
many	TRBV28	.	TRBJ1-3	CASSPRPPGMGNTIYF	TGTGCCAGCAGTCCCCGACCCCCGGGAATGGGAAACACCATATATTTT
few	TRBV19	TRBD2	TRBJ2-1	CASSIAAPGAGGGNNEQFF	TGTGCCAGTAGTATAGCGGCTCCCGGGGCGGGAGGGGGAAACAATGAGCAGTTCTTC
.	TRBV12-3/TRBV12-4	.	TRBJ2-5	CASSLMSREETQYF	TGTGCCAGCAGTTTAATGTCCAGGGAAGAGACCCAGTACTTC
few	TRBV20-1	.	TRBJ2-2	CSARVTGELFF	TGCAGTGCTAGAGTCACCGGGGAGCTGTTTTTT
many	TRBV5-6	.	TRBJ2-2	CASGRPVAGELFF	TGTGCCAGCGGACGACCGGTTGCCGGGGAGCTGTTTTTT